This T cell receptor beta chain comes out of a study of blood T cell repertoires in COVID-19. Across the study: The cDNA or gDNA used as material had been derived from T cells, B-cell-depleted T cells, or PBMCs.

The authors' processing: Reference gene primer amplification in the assay estimated nucleated cell counts. Profiling relied on immunoSEQ multiplex PCR, and the TCRdb table lists in-frame clones only, not all of them. The V and J calls and clone size were taken over from that table, and D and trimming were inferred from the DNA. This table has about 120,000 clones, more than 65% appearing once. Source material: peripheral blood. The clonotype was recovered from a woman of 80 years or more with acute or convalescent COVID-19.

The CDR3 is CASSQESGEMFF. In nucleotides, the CDR3 is TGTGCCAGCAGCCAAGAGAGCGGGGAGATGTTCTTC. The chain couples TRBV4-2 to TRBJ2-1, with TRBD2 identical over 7 bases. V shed 0 bases, J shed 15 bases, and the junction held 5 bases outside the gene matches. CDR1 and CDR2 (germline): LGHNA, YNFKEQ. The CDR3 consists of 12 residues.